The present entry profiles one T cell receptor beta chain with its context. Antigen unknown. The primer mix had 60 Vbeta and 13 Jbeta primers. TCRdb's table, derived via immunoSEQ multiplex PCR, lists solely in-frame clones and lacks some. This sample carries 200,000 to 250,000 clones, approximately 79% of them seen once, and the ten largest clones take 1.7%. The sample originates from a study of cytomegalovirus exposure and HLA in healthy donors. Study-level findings and limits: Researchers reported in a later analysis that a missense DCLRE1C variant was tied to TCR beta V- and J-gene trimming.

The CDR3 covers 15 residues. The V end lost 5 bases, the J end lost 6 bases, and 20 bases lay between the germline ends. Germline V gene sequence: CDR1 MDHEN, CDR2 SYDVKM. Healthy bone marrow donors formed the donor group. Though probably carrying unrecorded immune exposures, donors were nominally healthy at sampling. Sequenced input: PBMCs. The TCR comes from a man between 45 and 60 years old in good health and CMV-seronegative. The rearrangement joins TRBV28 to TRBJ2-7, with a possible D match to TRBD1 (5 bases). Written as DNA, the CDR3 is TGTGCCAGCAGTGAGTCCCGAAGGGGCTGGGGCGAGCAGTACTTC. Its protein product is CASSESRRGWGEQYF.